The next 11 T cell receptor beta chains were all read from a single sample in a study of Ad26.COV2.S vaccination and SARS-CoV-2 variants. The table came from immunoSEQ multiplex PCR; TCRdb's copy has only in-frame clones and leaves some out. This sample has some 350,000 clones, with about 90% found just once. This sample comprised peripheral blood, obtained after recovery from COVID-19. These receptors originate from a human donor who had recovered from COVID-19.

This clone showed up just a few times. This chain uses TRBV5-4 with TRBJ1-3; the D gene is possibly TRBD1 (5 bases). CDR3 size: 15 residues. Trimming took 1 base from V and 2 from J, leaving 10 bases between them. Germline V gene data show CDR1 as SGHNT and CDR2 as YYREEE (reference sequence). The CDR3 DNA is TGTGCCAGCAGCTTGCAGGGAATCCCTGGAAACACCATATATTTT. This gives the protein CASSLQGIPGNTIYF.

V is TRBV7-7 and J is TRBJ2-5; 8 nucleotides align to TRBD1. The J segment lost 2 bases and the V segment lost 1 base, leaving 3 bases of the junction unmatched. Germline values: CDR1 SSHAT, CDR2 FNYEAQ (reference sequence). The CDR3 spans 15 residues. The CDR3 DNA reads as TGTGCCAGCAGCTTAGGTGGACAGGGTCAAGAGACCCAGTACTTC. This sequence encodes CASSLGGQGQETQYF.

The DNA for the CDR3 is TGTGCCAGCCGGGGCTCCCCTACAGATACGCAGTATTTT. This gives the protein CASRGSPTDTQYF. The chain combines TRBV9 with TRBJ2-3; D assignment may be TRBD1 or TRBD2 (5 bases each). This CDR3 is 13 amino acids long. From germline, CDR1 is SGDLS and CDR2 YYNGEE. V lost 7 bases and J lost 3, with 12 bases in between.

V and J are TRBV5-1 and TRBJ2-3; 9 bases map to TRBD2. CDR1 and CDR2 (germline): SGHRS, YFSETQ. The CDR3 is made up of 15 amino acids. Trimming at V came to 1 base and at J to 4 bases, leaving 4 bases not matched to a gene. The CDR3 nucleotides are TGCGCCAGCAGCTTGAGGCGGGGGGGCCCAGATACGCAGTATTTT. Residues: CASSLRRGGPDTQYF. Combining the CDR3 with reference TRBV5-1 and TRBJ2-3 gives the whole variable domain KAGVTQTPRYLIKTRGQQVTLSCSPISGHRSVSWYQQTPGQGLQFLFEYFSETQRNKGNFPGRFSGRQFSNSRSEMNVSTLELGDSALYLCASSLRRGGPDTQYFGPGTRLTVL.

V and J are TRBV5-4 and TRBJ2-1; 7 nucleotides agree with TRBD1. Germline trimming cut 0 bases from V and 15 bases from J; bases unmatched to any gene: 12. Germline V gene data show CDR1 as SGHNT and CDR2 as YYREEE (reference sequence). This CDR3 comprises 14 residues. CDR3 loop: CASSLVATMDRPFF. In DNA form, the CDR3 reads TGTGCCAGCAGCTTGGTCGCGACGATGGACAGGCCGTTCTTC.

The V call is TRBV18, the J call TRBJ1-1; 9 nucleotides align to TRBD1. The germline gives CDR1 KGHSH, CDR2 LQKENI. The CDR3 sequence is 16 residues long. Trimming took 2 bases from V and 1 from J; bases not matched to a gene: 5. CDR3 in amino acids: CASSPGTGRANTEAFF. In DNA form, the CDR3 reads TGTGCCAGCTCACCAGGGACAGGGAGAGCGAACACTGAAGCTTTCTTT.

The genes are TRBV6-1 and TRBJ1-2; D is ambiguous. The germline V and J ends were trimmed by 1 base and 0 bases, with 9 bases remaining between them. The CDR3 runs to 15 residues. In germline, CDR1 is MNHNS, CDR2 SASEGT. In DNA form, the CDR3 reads TGTGCCAGCAGTGAAGAAGGTGGCTCTAACTATGGCTACACCTTC. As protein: CASSEEGGSNYGYTF.

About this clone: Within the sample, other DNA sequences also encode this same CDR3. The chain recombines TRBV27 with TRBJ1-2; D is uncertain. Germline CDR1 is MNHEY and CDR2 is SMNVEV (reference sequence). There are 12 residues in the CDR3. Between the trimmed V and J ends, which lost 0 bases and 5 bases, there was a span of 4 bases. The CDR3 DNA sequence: TGTGCCAGCAGTTTATCAGGGTATGGCTACACCTTC. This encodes CASSLSGYGYTF.

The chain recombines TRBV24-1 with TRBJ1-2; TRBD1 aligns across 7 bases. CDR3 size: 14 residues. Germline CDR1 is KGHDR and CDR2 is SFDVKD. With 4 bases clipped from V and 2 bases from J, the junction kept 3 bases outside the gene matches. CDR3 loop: CATSDGDRNYGYTF. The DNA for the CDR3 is TGTGCCACCAGTGACGGGGACAGAAACTATGGCTACACCTTC.

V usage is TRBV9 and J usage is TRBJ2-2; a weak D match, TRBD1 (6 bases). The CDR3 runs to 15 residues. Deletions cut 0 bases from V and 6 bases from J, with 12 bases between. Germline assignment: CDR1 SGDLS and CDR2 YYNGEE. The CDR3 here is CASSVAQGSPGELFF. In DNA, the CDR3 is TGTGCCAGCAGCGTAGCACAGGGTAGTCCCGGGGAGCTGTTTTTT.

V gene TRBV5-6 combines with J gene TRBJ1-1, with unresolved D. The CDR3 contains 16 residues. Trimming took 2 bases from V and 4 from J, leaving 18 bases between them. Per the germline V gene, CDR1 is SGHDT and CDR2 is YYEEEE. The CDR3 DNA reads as TGTGCCAGCAGCTTTTCTCCGACGAGAGCAATCACTGAAGCTTTCTTT. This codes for CASSFSPTRAITEAFF.